This T cell receptor beta chain was observed in a study of cytomegalovirus exposure and HLA in healthy donors. Points on this clone: Its antigen is still unknown.

Here immunoSEQ multiplex PCR was the method, and the copy in TCRdb shows in-frame clones only, minus some. The sample contains over 50,000 clones, less than 96% of which appear only once. Study outcomes and limitations: Some public TCRs appeared in many individuals, while most sequences were rare. The authors listed around 150 TCR beta chains as cytomegalovirus-associated.

This clonotype was obtained from a woman between 18 and 29 years old in good health and CMV-seronegative. The sequencing input was PBMCs.

The CDR3 nucleotides are TGTGCCAGCAGTGAGTCCCCCCCCCTGACAGGGGACGATCATGGCTACACCTTC. Translated, it gives CASSESPPLTGDDHGYTF. The J gene is TRBJ1-2, the V gene TRBV25-1; TRBD1 aligns across 8 bases. The CDR3 is made up of 18 amino acids. The V segment lost 3 bases and the J segment 6 bases; nucleotides outside the gene matches: 18. From germline, CDR1 is MGHDK and CDR2 SYGVNS.